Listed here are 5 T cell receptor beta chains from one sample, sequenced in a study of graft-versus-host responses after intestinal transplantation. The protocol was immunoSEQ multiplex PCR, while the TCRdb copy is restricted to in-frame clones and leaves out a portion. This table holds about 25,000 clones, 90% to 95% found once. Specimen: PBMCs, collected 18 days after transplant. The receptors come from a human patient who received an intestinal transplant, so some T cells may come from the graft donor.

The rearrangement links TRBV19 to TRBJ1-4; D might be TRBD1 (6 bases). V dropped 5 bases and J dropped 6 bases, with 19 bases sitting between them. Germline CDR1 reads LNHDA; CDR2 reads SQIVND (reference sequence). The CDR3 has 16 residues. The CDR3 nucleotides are TGTGCCAGTAGTCCACTATCGGGGGGCCGGGATGAAAAACTGTTTTTT. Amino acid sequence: CASSPLSGGRDEKLFF.

The CDR3 loop reads CASSPSQGLSTDTQYF. DNA for the CDR3: TGCGCCAGCAGCCCATCACAGGGCCTTAGCACAGATACGCAGTATTTT. The chain links TRBV4-1 to TRBJ2-3; TRBD1 is a possible D gene (6 bases). CDR1 and CDR2 from the germline V gene are MGHRA and YSYEKL. Trimming stripped 4 bases from V and 0 bases from J, with 14 bases between. CDR3 length: 16 residues.

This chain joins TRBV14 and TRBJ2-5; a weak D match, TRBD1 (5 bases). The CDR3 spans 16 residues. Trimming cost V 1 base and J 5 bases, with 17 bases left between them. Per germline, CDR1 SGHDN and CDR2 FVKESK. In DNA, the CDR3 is TGTGCCAGCAGCCAAGTGCCATACCTGGGGCGTGAGACCCAGTACTTC. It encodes CASSQVPYLGRETQYF.

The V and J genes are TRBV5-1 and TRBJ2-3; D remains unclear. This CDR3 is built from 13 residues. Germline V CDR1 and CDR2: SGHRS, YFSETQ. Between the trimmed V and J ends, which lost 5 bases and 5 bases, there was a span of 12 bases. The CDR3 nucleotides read TGCGCCAGCAGATCAAGGGATCTAGATACGCAGTATTTT. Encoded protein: CASRSRDLDTQYF.

The CDR3 here is CASSYPGLGPYNEQFF. The CDR3 DNA reads as TGTGCCAGCAGCTATCCGGGACTAGGACCCTACAATGAGCAGTTCTTC. This chain connects TRBV5-6 to TRBJ2-1, with 8 bases lining up with TRBD2. The germline CDR1 and CDR2 sequences are SGHDT and YYEEEE. V lost 3 bases, J lost 2 bases, and 7 bases stayed unmatched. This CDR3 comprises 16 residues.